This T cell receptor beta chain comes out of a study of CD8 T cells in Susac syndrome (dated by TCRdb to the late 2010s). About the full investigation: Whether CD8+ T cell activation and differentiation in Susac syndrome was antigen driven was tested using repertoire sequencing. CD8+ T cell repertoire clonality was compared between approximately 12 healthy donors, some 14 Susac syndrome patients and roughly 15 multiple sclerosis patients. What the work shows at the level of the full study, not this receptor alone: The number of individuals in the TCR sequencing and HLA analysis was acknowledged as relatively small.

Peripheral blood CD8+ and CD4+ T cells from healthy donors, Susac syndrome patients and multiple sclerosis patients were profiled using high-throughput TCR beta sequencing. The multiple sclerosis controls were treatment-naive patients whose relapsing-remitting disease, either stable or active, fulfilled the revised McDonald criteria. CD8+ TEMRA cells were enriched by FACS, while bulk CD8+ and CD4+ T cells were purified by magnetic negative isolation. Blood was drawn into EDTA tubes, processed within 24 hours, and PBMCs were isolated by density gradient centrifugation. PBMCs intended for TCR sequencing were frozen in liquid nitrogen and were later thawed in a 37 degrees C water bath. Purity of sorted or isolated CD4+, CD8+ and CD8+ TEMRA cells was at least 90%. Remarks on this clonotype: There is no known antigen for this receptor. No per-base quality is available; no much larger clone lies one base away.

RNA was extracted using the RNeasy kit, and about 0.5 to 1 ug of the RNA was reverse transcribed with random hexamers. The immunoSEQ multiplex PCR assay, which covers 54 Vbeta and 13 Jbeta segments, was used to amplify TCR beta CDR3 regions. PCR amplification bias was corrected by using a synthetic template baseline for primer optimization and computational correction. The study's own analysis went as follows. Reads were assigned to V, D and J genes according to IMGT and analyzed in immunoSEQ Analyzer, with only productive sequences retained. To calculate clonality, Shannon entropy was normalized by log2 of the number of productive unique sequences and then subtracted from one. For each patient and control, public and private clones were evaluated among the 100 most prevalent clones. Susac-specific clones were defined as absent from healthy and MS cohorts, approximately 1,000 published viral clones and other ImmuneACCESS disease sequences. In-frame beta chains were kept once TCRdb had trimmed the public reads at Q25 with fastp and called clones with MiXCR. Rows with one shared CDR3 protein collapse into an entry with the most common genes and DNA. V and J calls and clone size were set by TCRdb, not the authors. The sample yields some 300,000 distinct CDR3 sequences; roughly 81% were counted once. Together, the top ten hold over 0.095% of the sample.

The CDR3 spans 20 residues, from the cysteine through the phenylalanine. The sequence is cut down to CDR3 DNA, 60 bases in frame from base 1. V is reduced by 0 bases and J by 0 bases, leaving a spacing of 22 bases between them. Per the germline V gene, SGHDN is the CDR1 and FVKESK is the CDR2. The receptor chain draws on TRBV14 and TRBJ2-3; the D gene remains uncertain. The sequence was collected from a human donor with multiple sclerosis. Sequencing was done on a sample of CD8+ T cells from PBMCs. This receptor carries the CDR3 CASSQDRSRITKRSTDTQYF. At the DNA level, the sequence is TGTGCCAGCAGCCAAGACAGGAGCCGGATCACGAAGCGCAGCACAGATACGCAGTATTTT.